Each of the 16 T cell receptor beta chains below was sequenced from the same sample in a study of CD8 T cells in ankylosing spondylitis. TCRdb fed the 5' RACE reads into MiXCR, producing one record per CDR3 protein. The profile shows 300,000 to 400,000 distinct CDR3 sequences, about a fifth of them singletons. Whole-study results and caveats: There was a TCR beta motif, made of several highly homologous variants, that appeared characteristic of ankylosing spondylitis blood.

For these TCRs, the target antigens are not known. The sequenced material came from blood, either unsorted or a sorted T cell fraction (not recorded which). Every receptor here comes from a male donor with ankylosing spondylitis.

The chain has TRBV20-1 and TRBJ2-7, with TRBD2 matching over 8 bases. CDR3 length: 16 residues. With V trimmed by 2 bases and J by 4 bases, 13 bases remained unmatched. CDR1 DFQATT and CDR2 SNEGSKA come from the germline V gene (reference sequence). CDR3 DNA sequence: TGCAGTGCTAGATCGGGAAGTAGCGGGGCTTTGTACGAGCAGTACTTC. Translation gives CSARSGSSGALYEQYF.

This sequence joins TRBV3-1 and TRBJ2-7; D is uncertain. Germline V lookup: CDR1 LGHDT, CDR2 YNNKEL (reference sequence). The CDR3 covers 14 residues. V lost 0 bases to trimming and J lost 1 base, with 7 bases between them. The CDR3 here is CASSQDTLSYEQYF. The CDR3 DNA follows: TGTGCCAGCAGCCAAGATACCTTGTCCTACGAGCAGTACTTC.

CDR3 in amino acids: CASSFSFSSGRVDTQYF. CDR3 in DNA: TGTGCCAGCAGCTTCTCCTTTTCTAGCGGGAGAGTTGATACGCAGTATTTT. The V call is TRBV7-2, the J call TRBJ2-3; 10 bases align to TRBD2. The CDR3 has 17 residues. Germline-derived CDR1 and CDR2 are SGHTA and FQGNSA. The trim removed 3 bases at V and 6 bases at J, leaving 12 bases unmatched. The complete variable domain, with remaining parts taken from reference TRBV7-2 and TRBJ2-3, reads GAGVSQSPSNKVTEKGKDVELRCDPISGHTALYWYRQSLGQGLEFLIYFQGNSAPDKSGLPSDRFSAERTGGSVSTLTIQRTQQEDSAVYLCASSFSFSSGRVDTQYFGPGTRLTVL.

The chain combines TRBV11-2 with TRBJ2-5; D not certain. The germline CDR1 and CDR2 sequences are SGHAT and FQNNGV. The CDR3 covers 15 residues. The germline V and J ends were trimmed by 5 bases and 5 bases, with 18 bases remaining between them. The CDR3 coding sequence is TGTGCCAGCAGCCCCCCCGGAAGGGTGGAGGAGACCCAGTACTTC. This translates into CASSPPGRVEETQYF. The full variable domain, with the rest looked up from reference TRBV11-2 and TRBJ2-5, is EAGVAQSPRYKIIEKRQSVAFWCNPISGHATLYWYQQILGQGPKLLIQFQNNGVVDDSQLPKDRFSAERLKGVDSTLKIQPAKLEDSAVYLCASSPPGRVEETQYFGPGTRLLVL.

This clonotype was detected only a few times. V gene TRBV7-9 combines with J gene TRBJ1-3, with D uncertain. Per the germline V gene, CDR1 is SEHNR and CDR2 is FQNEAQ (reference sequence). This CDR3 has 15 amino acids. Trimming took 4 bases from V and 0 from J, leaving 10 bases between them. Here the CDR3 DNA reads TGTGCCAGCAGCTCTACAGATCGCTCTGGAAACACCATATATTTT. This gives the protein CASSSTDRSGNTIYF.

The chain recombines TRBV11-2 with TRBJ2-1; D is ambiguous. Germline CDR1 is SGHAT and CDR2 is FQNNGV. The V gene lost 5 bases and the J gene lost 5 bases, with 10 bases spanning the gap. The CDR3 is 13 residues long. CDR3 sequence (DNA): TGTGCCAGCAGCACACGGGTTGACAATGAGCAGTTCTTC. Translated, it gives CASSTRVDNEQFF.

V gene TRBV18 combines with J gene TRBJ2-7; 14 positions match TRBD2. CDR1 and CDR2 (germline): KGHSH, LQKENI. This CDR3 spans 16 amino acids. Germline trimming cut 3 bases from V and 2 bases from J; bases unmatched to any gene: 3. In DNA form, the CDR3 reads TGTGCCAGCTCACCGACTAGCGGGAGGGGAGCCTACGAGCAGTACTTC. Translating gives CASSPTSGRGAYEQYF.

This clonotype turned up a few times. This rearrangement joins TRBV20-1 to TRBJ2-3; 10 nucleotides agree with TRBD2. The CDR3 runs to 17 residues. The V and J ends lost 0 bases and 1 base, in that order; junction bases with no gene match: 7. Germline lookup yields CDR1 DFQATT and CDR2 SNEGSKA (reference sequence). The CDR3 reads CSARDRTSGGGTDTQYF. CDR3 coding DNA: TGCAGTGCTAGAGATCGGACTAGCGGAGGCGGCACAGATACGCAGTATTTT.

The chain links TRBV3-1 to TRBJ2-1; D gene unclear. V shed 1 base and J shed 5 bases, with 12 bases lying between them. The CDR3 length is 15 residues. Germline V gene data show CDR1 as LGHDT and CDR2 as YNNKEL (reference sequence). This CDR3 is CASSQVGVGDNEQFF. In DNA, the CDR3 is TGTGCCAGCAGCCAAGTTGGAGTTGGGGACAATGAGCAGTTCTTC.

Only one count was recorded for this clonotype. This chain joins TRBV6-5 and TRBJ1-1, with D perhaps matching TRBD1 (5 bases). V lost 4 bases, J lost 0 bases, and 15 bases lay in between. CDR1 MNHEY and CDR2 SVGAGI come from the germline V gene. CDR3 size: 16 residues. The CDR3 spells CASSSPRERMNTEAFF. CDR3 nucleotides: TGTGCCAGCAGTTCCCCCAGGGAAAGAATGAACACTGAAGCTTTCTTT.

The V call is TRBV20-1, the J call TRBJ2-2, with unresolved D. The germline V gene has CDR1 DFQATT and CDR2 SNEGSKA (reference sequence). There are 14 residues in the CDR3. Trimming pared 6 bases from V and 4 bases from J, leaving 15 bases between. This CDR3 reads CSAFPRDSTGELFF. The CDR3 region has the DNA TGCAGTGCGTTCCCTAGAGATAGCACCGGGGAGCTGTTTTTT.

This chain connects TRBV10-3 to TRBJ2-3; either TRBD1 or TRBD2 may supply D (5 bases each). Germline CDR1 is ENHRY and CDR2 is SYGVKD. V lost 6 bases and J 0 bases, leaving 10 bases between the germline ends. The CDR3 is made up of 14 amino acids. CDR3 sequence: CAIRLGVSTDTQYF. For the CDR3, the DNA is TGTGCCATCAGGCTGGGGGTTAGCACAGATACGCAGTATTTT.

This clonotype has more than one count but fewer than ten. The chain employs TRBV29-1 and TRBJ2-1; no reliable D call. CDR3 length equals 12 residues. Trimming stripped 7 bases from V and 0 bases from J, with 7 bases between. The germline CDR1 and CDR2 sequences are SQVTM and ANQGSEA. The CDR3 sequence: CSAGISYNEQFF. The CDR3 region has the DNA TGCAGCGCCGGCATCTCCTACAATGAGCAGTTCTTC.

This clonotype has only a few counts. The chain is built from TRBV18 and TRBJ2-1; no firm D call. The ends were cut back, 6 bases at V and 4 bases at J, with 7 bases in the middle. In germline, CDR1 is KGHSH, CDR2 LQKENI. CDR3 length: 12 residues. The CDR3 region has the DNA TGTGCCAGCTCCCCTAAGTACAATGAGCAGTTCTTC. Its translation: CASSPKYNEQFF. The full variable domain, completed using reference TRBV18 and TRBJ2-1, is NAGVMQNPRHLVRRRGQEARLRCSPMKGHSHVYWYRQLPEEGLKFMVYLQKENIIDESGMPKERFSAEFPKEGPSILRIQQVVRGDSAAYFCASSPKYNEQFFGPGTRLTVL.

The CDR3 sequence is CASSWTQYSNQPQHF. The CDR3, as DNA: TGTGCCAGCAGTTGGACACAGTATAGCAATCAGCCCCAGCATTTT. The chain links TRBV2 to TRBJ1-5, with D possibly being TRBD1 (5 bases). CDR1 is SNHLY, CDR2 FYNNEI, per germline. This CDR3 is 15 amino acids long. Trimming stripped 5 bases from V and 0 bases from J, with 11 bases between.

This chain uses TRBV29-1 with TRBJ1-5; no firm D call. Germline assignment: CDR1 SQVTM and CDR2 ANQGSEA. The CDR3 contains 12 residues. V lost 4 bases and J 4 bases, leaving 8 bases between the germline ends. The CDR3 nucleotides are TGCAGCGTTGCGGCAGAAAATCAGCCCCAGCATTTT. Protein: CSVAAENQPQHF.